This T cell receptor (beta chain) is drawn from a study of human T cells and chemical hapten exposure. Looking at the study overall: Patch tests put 0.01% DPC on the upper back, read at 6 days. Women made up most patients, who had alopecia areata, totalis or universalis. Findings and limits, study-wide: No change in TCRs above 1 in 1000 frequency was produced by DPC sensitization.

A remark on this clonotype: The antigen remains unidentified.

Individual cDNA molecules had unique molecular identifiers attached to them by the library. One entry per CDR3 protein, called by TCRdb with MiXCR from the RACE reads. The sample carries tens of thousands of distinct CDR3 sequences, 10% recorded once. The CDR3 totals 12 residues. The ends were cut back, 6 bases at V and 12 bases at J, with 18 bases in the middle. Germline V lookup: CDR1 SQVTM, CDR2 ANQGSEA. Time point in this sample: patch test 2, 6 weeks after DPC sensitization. Documented treatment: therapeutic diphenylcyclopropenone sensitization with weekly scalp DPC. The receptor was derived from a woman in her fifties or sixties with alopecia areata. Some clones in this sample may be carry-over from other donors' samples. The rearrangement uses TRBV29-1 and TRBJ2-1; D is tentatively TRBD1 or TRBD2 (5 bases each). The specimen comprised whole blood, sampled in connection with sensitization to the hapten diphenylcyclopropenone (DPC). CDR3 nucleotides: TGCAGCGTAAACCAGGGAGTTTTAGGGCAGTTCTTC. This codes for CSVNQGVLGQFF.